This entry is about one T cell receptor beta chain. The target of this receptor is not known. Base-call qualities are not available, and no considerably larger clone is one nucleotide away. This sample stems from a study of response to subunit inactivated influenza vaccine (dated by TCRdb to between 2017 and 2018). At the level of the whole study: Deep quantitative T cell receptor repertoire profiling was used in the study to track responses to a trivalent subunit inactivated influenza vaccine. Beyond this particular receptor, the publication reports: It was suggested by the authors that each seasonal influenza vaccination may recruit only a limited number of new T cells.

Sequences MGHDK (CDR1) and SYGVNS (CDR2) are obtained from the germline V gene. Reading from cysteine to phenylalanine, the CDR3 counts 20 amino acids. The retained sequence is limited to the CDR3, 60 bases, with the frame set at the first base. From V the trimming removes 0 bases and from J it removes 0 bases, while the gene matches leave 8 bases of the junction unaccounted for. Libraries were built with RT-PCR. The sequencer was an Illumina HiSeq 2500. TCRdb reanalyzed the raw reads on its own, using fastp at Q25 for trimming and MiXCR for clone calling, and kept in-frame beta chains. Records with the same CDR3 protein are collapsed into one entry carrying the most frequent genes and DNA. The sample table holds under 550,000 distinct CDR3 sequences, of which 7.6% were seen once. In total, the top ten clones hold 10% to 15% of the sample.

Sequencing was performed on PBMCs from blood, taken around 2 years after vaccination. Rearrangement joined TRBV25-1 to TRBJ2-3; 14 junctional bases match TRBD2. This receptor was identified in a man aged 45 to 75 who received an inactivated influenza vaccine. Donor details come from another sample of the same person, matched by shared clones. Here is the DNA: TGTGCCAGCAGTGAATACCTGGGACTAGCGGGGGACTCTAGCACAGATACGCAGTATTTT. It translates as CASSEYLGLAGDSSTDTQYF.